The 29 T cell receptor beta chains listed next were all sequenced from one sample in a study of PD-1 blockade in mismatch repair-deficient tumors. The data were produced by immunoSEQ multiplex PCR, yet TCRdb's version contains in-frame clones alone and is incomplete. The repertoire holds under 95,000 clones, with around 80% as singletons. The source material was peripheral blood, sampled 44 weeks after starting pembrolizumab. The receptors come from an adult with mismatch repair-deficient cancer.

In nucleotides, the CDR3 is TGTGCCAGCACTCTAGGGGGGAACCCGCTCGAGCAGTACTTC. Translation: CASTLGGNPLEQYF. The gene calls are TRBV28 and TRBJ2-7; perhaps D is TRBD1 or TRBD2 (6 bases each). CDR3 size: 14 residues. V lost 7 bases and J lost 6, with 19 bases in between. Germline CDR1 is MDHEN and CDR2 is SYDVKM.

The rearrangement uses TRBV6-1 and TRBJ1-2; D is possibly TRBD1 (5 bases). There are 12 residues in the CDR3. The germline V and J ends were trimmed by 9 bases and 6 bases, with 14 bases remaining between them. Germline V gene data show CDR1 as MNHNS and CDR2 as SASEGT. The DNA of the CDR3 is TGTGCCAGTTCGACAGTTGTCCATGGCTACACCTTC. This gives the protein CASSTVVHGYTF.

The chain is built from TRBV6-5 and TRBJ1-4; D is perhaps TRBD1 (6 bases). The CDR3 loop spans 14 amino acids. Germline V lookup: CDR1 MNHEY, CDR2 SVGAGI. Trimming took off 6 bases at V and 0 bases at J, with 8 bases between the two ends. DNA for the CDR3: TGTGCCAGCAGGAGGGGGGCAACTAATGAAAAACTGTTTTTT. Translated: CASRRGATNEKLFF.

This rearrangement joins TRBV11-1 to TRBJ1-2, with D uncertain. Deletions cut 1 base from V and 9 bases from J, with 12 bases between. The germline V gene has CDR1 SGHAT and CDR2 FQDESV (reference sequence). The CDR3 is 13 amino acids. CDR3 in amino acids: CASSLDAHLSYTF. CDR3 sequence (DNA): TGTGCCAGCAGCTTAGATGCACACCTCAGCTACACCTTC.

V and J are TRBV7-9 and TRBJ1-2, with unresolved D. Germline V gene data show CDR1 as SEHNR and CDR2 as FQNEAQ (reference sequence). The CDR3 consists of 12 residues. Deletions cut 1 base from V and 7 bases from J, with 7 bases between. Here the CDR3 reads CASSLGTGGYTF. As DNA, the CDR3 is TGTGCCAGCAGCTTAGGGACCGGTGGCTACACCTTC.

The chain has TRBV7-8 and TRBJ2-7; 7 bases map to TRBD2. Looked up from germline, CDR1 is SGHVS and CDR2 is FQNEAQ. V gave up 5 bases and J gave up 2 bases; unmatched junction bases: 9. The CDR3 has 15 amino acids. The CDR3 sequence is CASSPSASGPYEQYF. The DNA of the CDR3 is TGTGCCAGCAGCCCAAGCGCTAGCGGACCCTACGAGCAGTACTTC.

In this sample, this clone turned up a few times. V usage is TRBV27 and J usage is TRBJ1-5, with TRBD1 matching over 7 bases. Germline lookup yields CDR1 MNHEY and CDR2 SMNVEV (reference sequence). The V and J ends lost 6 bases and 7 bases, in that order; junction bases with no gene match: 6. The CDR3 has 13 residues. The CDR3 sequence: CASRMDRTQPQHF. The CDR3 nucleotides read TGTGCCAGCAGAATGGACAGGACGCAGCCCCAGCATTTT.

The genes are TRBV5-1 and TRBJ2-1, with 10 bases matching TRBD1. The CDR3 totals 16 residues. Germline lookup yields CDR1 SGHRS and CDR2 YFSETQ. J lost 2 bases, V lost 1 base, and 3 bases had no gene match. CDR3 bases: TGCGCCAGCAGCTTGCGGGACAGGGGCACCTACAATGAGCAGTTCTTC. This translates into CASSLRDRGTYNEQFF.

This clone has just one count. This sequence joins TRBV6-6 and TRBJ2-1; TRBD2 matches 7 bases. V trimming: 5 bases; J trimming: 0 bases; junction bases outside the gene matches: 4. The CDR3 length is 15 residues. Germline lookup yields CDR1 MNHNY and CDR2 SVGAGI (reference sequence). The CDR3 here is CASSGAGSSYNEQFF. DNA of the CDR3: TGTGCCAGCAGTGGAGCGGGGAGCTCCTACAATGAGCAGTTCTTC.

J is TRBJ1-2 and V is TRBV14; 7 bases align to TRBD1. The V gene end was trimmed by 4 bases and the J gene end by 5 bases; junction bases not matched to a gene: 10. Looked up from germline, CDR1 is SGHDN and CDR2 is FVKESK. CDR3 size: 15 residues. In nucleotides, the CDR3 is TGTGCCAGCAGCCCGTTTGAGGGGGCTGGTTATGGCTACACCTTC. This encodes CASSPFEGAGYGYTF.

V and J are TRBV9 and TRBJ1-1, with 8 bases fitting TRBD1. The CDR3 covers 14 residues. The J segment lost 3 bases and the V segment lost 1 base, leaving 2 bases of the junction unmatched. Germline V gene sequence: CDR1 SGDLS, CDR2 YYNGEE. CDR3 sequence reads: CASSVLDRDTEAFF. The CDR3 DNA is TGTGCCAGCAGCGTATTGGACAGGGACACTGAAGCTTTCTTT.

The chain joins TRBV14 to TRBJ2-1; 10 nucleotides match TRBD2. The CDR3 totals 16 residues. The germline gives CDR1 SGHDN, CDR2 FVKESK. Trimming removed 1 base from V and 5 bases from J; junction bases left unmatched: 5. CDR3 protein: CASSQVGTSVNNEQFF. In nucleotides, the CDR3 is TGTGCCAGCAGCCAAGTTGGGACTAGCGTAAACAATGAGCAGTTCTTC.

V gene TRBV7-9 combines with J gene TRBJ2-1; a weak D match, TRBD2 (6 bases). V was shortened by 1 base and J by 6 bases, with 10 bases between the two germline ends. Germline CDR1 SEHNR, CDR2 FQNEAQ (reference sequence). The CDR3 has 14 amino acids. The CDR3 sequence is CASSLVPGGNEQFF. CDR3 sequence (DNA): TGTGCCAGCAGCTTAGTCCCCGGGGGCAATGAGCAGTTCTTC.

The chain couples TRBV29-1 to TRBJ1-4; no clear D gene. V was shortened by 5 bases and J by 12 bases, with 22 bases between the two germline ends. The CDR3 is made up of 14 amino acids. Germline V gene data show CDR1 as SQVTM and CDR2 as ANQGSEA. CDR3 nucleotide sequence: TGCAGCGTTTTTCCGGACGCGGAAGAGGCGGAACTGTTTTTT. It is translated as CSVFPDAEEAELFF.

This rearrangement joins TRBV5-1 to TRBJ2-1, with 14 bases identical to TRBD2. CDR1 and CDR2 from the germline V gene are SGHRS and YFSETQ. J was trimmed by 2 bases and V by 3 bases; bases with no gene match: 4. The CDR3 sequence is 17 residues long. The chain's CDR3 is CASSWGLAGVPYNEQFF. The CDR3, as DNA: TGCGCCAGCAGCTGGGGACTAGCGGGAGTTCCCTACAATGAGCAGTTCTTC.

This clone was observed a handful of times. The chain joins TRBV5-5 to TRBJ2-2, with D hard to call. Germline V gene sequence: CDR1 SGHKS, CDR2 YYEKEE (reference sequence). The CDR3 loop spans 13 amino acids. V shed 1 base and J shed 7 bases, with 8 bases lying between them. CDR3 loop: CASSLRSDGELFF. As DNA, the CDR3 is TGTGCCAGCAGCTTGAGGTCAGACGGGGAGCTGTTTTTT. Full variable domain (outside the CDR3, taken from reference TRBV5-5 and TRBJ2-2): DAGVTQSPTHLIKTRGQQVTLRCSPISGHKSVSWYQQVLGQGPQFIFQYYEKEERGRGNFPDRFSARQFPNYSSELNVNALLLGDSALYLCASSLRSDGELFFGEGSRLTVL.

The genes are TRBV21-1 and TRBJ2-7; the table assigns TRBD2, which was not confirmed against the DNA. TRBV21-1 constitutes a pseudogene. The CDR3 totals 13 residues. The CDR3 reads CASSRRWLYEQYF. The CDR3, as DNA: TGTGCCAGCAGTAGGCGGTGGCTCTACGAGCAGTACTTC.

The rearrangement uses TRBV19 and TRBJ2-1; 9 nucleotides agree with TRBD1. CDR3 length: 15 residues. Germline V gives CDR1 LNHDA, CDR2 SQIVND (reference sequence). V shed 3 bases and J 6 bases; nucleotides not matched to a gene: 6. CDR3: CASSIRDRVTNEQFF. The CDR3 DNA reads TGTGCCAGTAGTATCCGGGACAGGGTGACCAATGAGCAGTTCTTC.

V usage is TRBV19 and J usage is TRBJ2-1; D is uncertain. Germline V CDR1 and CDR2: LNHDA, SQIVND (reference sequence). Trimming took off 7 bases at V and 0 bases at J, with 13 bases between the two ends. This CDR3 comprises 15 residues. CDR3 in DNA: TGTGCCAGTAAAGGCAGCTCGAGCTCCTACAATGAGCAGTTCTTC. As protein: CASKGSSSSYNEQFF. Looking up the rest from reference TRBV19 and TRBJ2-1 gives the full variable domain: DGGITQSPKYLFRKEGQNVTLSCEQNLNHDAMYWYRQDPGQGLRLIYYSQIVNDFQKGDIAEGYSVSREKKESFPLTVTSAQKNPTAFYLCASKGSSSSYNEQFFGPGTRLTVL.

This chain uses TRBV5-5 with TRBJ2-7; no clear D. Between the trimmed V and J ends, which lost 0 bases and 3 bases, there was a span of 10 bases. The CDR3 totals 14 residues. CDR1 is SGHKS and CDR2 is YYEKEE in the germline V gene (reference sequence). CDR3 sequence: CASSLDLGIYEQYF. The CDR3 DNA reads TGTGCCAGCAGCTTGGATCTGGGAATCTACGAGCAGTACTTC.

The rearrangement links TRBV5-1 to TRBJ2-3, with 8 nucleotides matching TRBD2. V lost 0 bases to trimming and J lost 1 base; unmatched junction nucleotides: 1. Per the germline V gene, CDR1 is SGHRS and CDR2 is YFSETQ. The CDR3 is made up of 15 amino acids. The CDR3 region has the DNA TGCGCCAGCAGCTTGGAGACTAGCGGCACAGATACGCAGTATTTT. Protein sequence: CASSLETSGTDTQYF.

This clone was counted a single time. J is TRBJ2-4 and V is TRBV5-6; tentatively, D is TRBD1 (6 bases). There are 17 residues in the CDR3. Trimming stripped 4 bases from V and 0 bases from J, with 17 bases between. The germline CDR1 and CDR2 sequences are SGHDT and YYEEEE. CDR3 protein: CASSIRTDGSAKNIQYF. CDR3 DNA: TGTGCCAGCAGCATTAGGACAGACGGCTCAGCCAAAAACATTCAGTACTTC.

As regards this clone: The junction differs from germline at one of its ends, possibly a read error. The V and J genes are TRBV7-7 and TRBJ1-5; D is undetermined. This CDR3 is built from 13 residues. From germline, CDR1 is SSHAT and CDR2 FNYEAQ (reference sequence). CDR3 amino acids: CASSLEPGQPQHF. The CDR3 DNA sequence: TGTGCTAGCAGCTTAGAACCGGGTCAGCCCCAGCATTTT.

This clone was detected only once. Sequence at one end of the junction differs from germline and may be a read error. The chain combines TRBV9 with TRBJ2-3; TRBD2 aligns across 8 bases. Germline CDR1 and CDR2: SGDLS and YYNGEE. The CDR3 is made up of 15 amino acids. The CDR3 DNA is TGTGCCAACAGCGGATGGCTAGCGGGCATGAATACGCAGTATTTT. This translates into CANSGWLAGMNTQYF. Full variable domain (outside the CDR3, taken from reference TRBV9 and TRBJ2-3): DSGVTQTPKHLITATGQRVTLRCSPRSGDLSVYWYQQSLDQGLQFLIQYYNGEERAKGNILERFSAQQFPDLHSELNLSSLELGDSALYFCANSGWLAGMNTQYFGPGTRLTVL.

J is TRBJ1-2 and V is TRBV19; D perhaps matches TRBD1 (5 bases). V was shortened by 6 bases and J by 2 bases, with 7 bases between the two germline ends. This CDR3 is 12 amino acids long. Per the germline V gene, CDR1 is LNHDA and CDR2 is SQIVND (reference sequence). The CDR3 DNA reads as TGTGCCAGTAGCCGACAGAACTATGGCTACACCTTC. This gives the protein CASSRQNYGYTF. Drawing the rest from reference TRBV19 and TRBJ1-2, the complete variable domain is DGGITQSPKYLFRKEGQNVTLSCEQNLNHDAMYWYRQDPGQGLRLIYYSQIVNDFQKGDIAEGYSVSREKKESFPLTVTSAQKNPTAFYLCASSRQNYGYTFGSGTRLTVV.

The chain combines TRBV29-1 with TRBJ2-1, with 11 bases matching TRBD2. Trimming removed 6 bases from V and 4 bases from J; junction bases left unmatched: 5. The CDR3 loop spans 14 amino acids. Germline values: CDR1 SQVTM, CDR2 ANQGSEA. The CDR3 sequence is CSVGASGRYNEQFF. CDR3 DNA sequence: TGCAGCGTGGGGGCTAGCGGGAGGTACAATGAGCAGTTCTTC.

This clone was observed once. The chain recombines TRBV7-8 with TRBJ1-3; D is unresolved. The CDR3 consists of 14 residues. The germline V gene encodes CDR1 SGHVS and CDR2 FQNEAQ. V was clipped by 8 bases and J by 1 base, with 12 bases between them. The CDR3: CASRSTRSGNTIYF. Written as DNA, the CDR3 is TGTGCCAGCCGATCGACTCGATCTGGAAACACCATATATTTT.

The chain recombines TRBV6-5 with TRBJ2-7, with 7 bases identical to TRBD2. With V trimmed by 0 bases and J by 5 bases, 4 bases remained unmatched. Germline CDR1 MNHEY, CDR2 SVGAGI. The length of the CDR3 is 14 residues. CDR3 nucleotides: TGTGCCAGCAGTTACTCGTGGCGGGAGAACGAGCAGTACTTC. This sequence encodes CASSYSWRENEQYF.

This chain joins TRBV19 and TRBJ2-7; D is possibly TRBD1 or TRBD2 (5 bases each). Germline CDR1 LNHDA, CDR2 SQIVND (reference sequence). The CDR3 length is 14 residues. V lost 6 bases and J 0 bases, leaving 12 bases between the germline ends. CDR3 bases: TGTGCCAGTAGGGCGCAGAGGGGCTCCTACGAGCAGTACTTC. Protein product: CASRAQRGSYEQYF.